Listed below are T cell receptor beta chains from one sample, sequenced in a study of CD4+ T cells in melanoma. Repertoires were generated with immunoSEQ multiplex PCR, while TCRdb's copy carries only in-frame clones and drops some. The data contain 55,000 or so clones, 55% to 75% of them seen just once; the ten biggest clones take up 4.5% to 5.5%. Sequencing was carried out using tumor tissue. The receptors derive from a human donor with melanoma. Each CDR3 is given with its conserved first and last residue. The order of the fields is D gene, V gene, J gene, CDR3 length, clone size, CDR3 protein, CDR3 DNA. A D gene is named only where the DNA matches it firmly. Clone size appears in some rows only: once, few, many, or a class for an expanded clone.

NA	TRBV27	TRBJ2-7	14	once	CAAARTPWDYEQYF	TGTGCCGCGGCAAGGACACCGTGGGACTACGAGCAGTACTTC
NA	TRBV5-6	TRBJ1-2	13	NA	CASSLFVVGGYTF	TGTGCCAGCAGCTTGTTTGTGGTGGGAGGCTACACCTTC
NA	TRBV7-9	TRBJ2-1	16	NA	CASSLAGGRSYNEQFF	TGTGCCAGCAGCTTGGCCGGGGGCCGCTCCTACAATGAGCAGTTCTTC
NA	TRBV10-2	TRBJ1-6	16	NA	CASRAQTGPGNSPLHF	TGCGCCAGCAGAGCACAGACAGGCCCGGGAAATTCACCCCTCCACTTT
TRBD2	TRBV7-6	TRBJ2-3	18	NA	CASSSGLAGGPSTDTQYF	TGTGCCAGCAGCTCTGGACTAGCGGGGGGACCCAGCACAGATACGCAGTATTTT
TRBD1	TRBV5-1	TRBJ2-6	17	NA	CASSHGQGLSGANVLTF	TGCGCCAGCAGCCACGGACAGGGGCTCTCTGGGGCCAACGTCCTGACTTTC
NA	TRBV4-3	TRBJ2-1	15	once	CASSQATGMNNEQFF	TGCGCCAGCAGCCAAGCCACCGGTATGAACAATGAGCAGTTCTTC
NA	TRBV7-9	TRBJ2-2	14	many	CASSFTQLTGELFF	TGTGCCAGCAGCTTTACACAGCTCACCGGGGAGCTGTTTTTT
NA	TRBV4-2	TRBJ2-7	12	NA	CASSLVDYEQYF	TGTGCCAGCAGCTTAGTGGACTACGAGCAGTACTTC
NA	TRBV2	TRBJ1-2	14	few	CASRQDRGIYGYTF	TGTGCCAGCAGACAGGACAGAGGGATTTATGGCTACACCTTC
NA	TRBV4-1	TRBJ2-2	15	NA	CASSQEDRHTGELFF	TGCGCCAGCAGCCAAGAAGACAGACACACCGGGGAGCTGTTTTTT
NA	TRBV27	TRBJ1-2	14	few	CASSLSNSHYGYTF	TGTGCCAGCAGTTTATCGAACAGTCACTATGGCTACACCTTC
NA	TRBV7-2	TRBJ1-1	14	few	CASSLKGGHTEAFF	TGTGCCAGCAGCTTAAAAGGGGGTCACACTGAAGCTTTCTTT
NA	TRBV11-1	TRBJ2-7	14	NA	CASSQSEGNYEQYF	TGTGCCAGCAGCCAATCGGAGGGGAACTACGAGCAGTACTTC
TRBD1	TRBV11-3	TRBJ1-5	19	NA	CASSLAVGTGQNGNQPQHF	TGTGCCAGCAGCTTAGCAGTGGGGACAGGGCAGAATGGCAATCAGCCCCAGCATTTT
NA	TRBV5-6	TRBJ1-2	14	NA	CASSLTGPNYGYTF	TGTGCCAGCAGCTTGACAGGACCCAACTATGGCTACACCTTC
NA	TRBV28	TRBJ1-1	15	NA	CASTDGGAGRTEAFF	TGTGCCAGCACCGACGGGGGGGCCGGACGGACTGAAGCTTTCTTT
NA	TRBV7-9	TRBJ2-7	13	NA	CASSFLVQYEQYF	TGTGCCAGCAGCTTTCTCGTCCAATACGAGCAGTACTTC
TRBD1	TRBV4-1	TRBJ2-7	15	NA	CASSQFRDSSYEQYF	TGCGCCAGCAGCCAATTTAGGGACAGCTCCTACGAGCAGTACTTC
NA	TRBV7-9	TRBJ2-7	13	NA	CASSSPHGLEQYF	TGTGCCAGCAGCTCCCCTCACGGGCTCGAGCAGTACTTC
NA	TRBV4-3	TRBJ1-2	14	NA	CASSQVLGAAGYTF	TGCGCCAGCAGCCAAGTTCTGGGGGCGGCTGGCTACACCTTC
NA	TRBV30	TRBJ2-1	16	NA	CAWSPSQRRIYNEQFF	TGTGCCTGGAGTCCCTCCCAGCGGCGAATATACAATGAGCAGTTCTTC
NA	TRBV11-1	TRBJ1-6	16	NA	CASSFSRATYNSPLHF	TGTGCCAGCAGCTTCTCCAGAGCGACCTATAATTCACCCCTCCACTTT
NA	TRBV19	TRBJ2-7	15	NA	CASSFVVASSYEQYF	TGTGCCAGTAGTTTCGTAGTCGCTAGCTCCTACGAGCAGTACTTC
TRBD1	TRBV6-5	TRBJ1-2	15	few	CASSYLEGALYGYTF	TGTGCCAGCAGTTACCTTGAGGGGGCCCTATATGGCTACACCTTC
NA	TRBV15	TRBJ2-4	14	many	CATSARHAKNIQYF	TGTGCCACCAGCGCCAGGCATGCCAAAAACATTCAGTACTTC
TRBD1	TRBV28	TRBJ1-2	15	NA	CASSLLGTGDYGYTF	TGTGCCAGCAGTTTATTGGGGACAGGGGACTATGGCTACACCTTC
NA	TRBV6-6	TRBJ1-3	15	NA	CASSFDSTSGNTIYF	TGTGCCAGCAGCTTCGACAGTACTTCTGGAAACACCATATATTTT
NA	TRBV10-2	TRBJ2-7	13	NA	CAVRGGYSYEQYF	TGCGCCGTTAGGGGCGGGTACTCCTACGAGCAGTACTTC
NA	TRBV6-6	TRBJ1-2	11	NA	CASTWGDGYTF	TGTGCCAGCACTTGGGGGGATGGCTACACCTTC
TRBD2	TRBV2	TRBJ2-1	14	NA	CASKTSGVYNEQFF	TGTGCCAGCAAAACTAGCGGCGTTTACAATGAGCAGTTCTTC
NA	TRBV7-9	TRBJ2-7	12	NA	CASSLTYYEQYF	TGTGCCAGCAGCTTGACGTACTACGAGCAGTACTTC
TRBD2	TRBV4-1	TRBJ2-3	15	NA	CASSQDGGDTDTQYF	TGCGCCAGCAGCCAAGACGGGGGGGACACAGATACGCAGTATTTT
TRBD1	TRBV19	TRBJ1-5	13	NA	CASKGQGDQPQHF	TGTGCCAGTAAAGGGCAGGGGGATCAGCCCCAGCATTTT
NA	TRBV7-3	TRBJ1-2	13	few	CASSATGTHGYTF	TGTGCCAGCAGCGCCACCGGGACACATGGCTACACCTTC
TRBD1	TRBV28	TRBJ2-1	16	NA	CASSHDRGDPYNEQFF	TGTGCCAGCAGTCATGACAGGGGTGATCCCTACAATGAGCAGTTCTTC
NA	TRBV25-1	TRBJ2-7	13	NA	CASSEWDNYEQYF	TGTGCCAGCAGTGAATGGGACAACTACGAGCAGTACTTC
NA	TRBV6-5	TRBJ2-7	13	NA	CASRDSSSYEQYF	TGTGCCAGCAGGGACTCCAGCTCCTACGAGCAGTACTTC
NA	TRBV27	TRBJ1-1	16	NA	CASSLSNGQFNTEAFF	TGTGCCAGCAGTTTGTCCAACGGACAATTTAACACTGAAGCTTTCTTT
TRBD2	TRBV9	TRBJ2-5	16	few	CASSAQVTSSYETQYF	TGTGCCAGCAGCGCCCAAGTGACTAGCAGTTATGAGACCCAGTACTTC
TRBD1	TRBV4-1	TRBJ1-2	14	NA	CASSLRDRPYGYTF	TGCGCCAGCAGCCTCCGGGACAGACCCTATGGCTACACCTTC
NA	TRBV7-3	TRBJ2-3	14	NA	CASSVSGSTDTQYF	TGTGCCAGCAGCGTTAGCGGATCCACAGATACGCAGTATTTT
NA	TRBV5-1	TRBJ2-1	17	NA	CASSVKGLQSSYNEQFF	TGCGCCAGCAGCGTAAAGGGACTCCAAAGCTCCTACAATGAGCAGTTCTTC
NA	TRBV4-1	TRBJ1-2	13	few	CASSQIVDYGYTF	TGCGCCAGCAGCCAGATTGTGGACTATGGCTACACCTTC
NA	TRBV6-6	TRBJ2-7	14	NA	CASSSDRFPYEQYF	TGTGCCAGCAGTTCCGACAGGTTTCCCTACGAGCAGTACTTC
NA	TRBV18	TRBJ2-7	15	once	CASSPLTGFPYEQYF	TGTGCCAGCTCACCACTTACCGGGTTTCCCTACGAGCAGTACTTC
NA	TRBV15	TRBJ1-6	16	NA	CATSRDLGISNSPLHF	TGTGCCACCAGCAGAGATTTAGGGATAAGTAATTCACCCCTCCACTTT
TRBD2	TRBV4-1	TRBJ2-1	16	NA	CASSRHSSGGYNEQFF	TGCGCCAGCAGCCGACACTCTAGCGGGGGTTACAATGAGCAGTTCTTC
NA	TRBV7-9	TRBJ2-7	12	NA	CASSSDTYEQYF	TGTGCCAGCAGCTCGGATACCTACGAGCAGTACTTC
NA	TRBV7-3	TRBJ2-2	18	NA	CASSLPPRPGVNTGELFF	TGTGCCAGCAGCCTCCCTCCCCGCCCGGGGGTGAACACCGGGGAGCTGTTTTTT